This TCR beta chain was documented in a study of identical twins. V dropped 4 bases and J dropped 0 bases, with 19 bases sitting between them. The CDR3 sequence is 17 residues long. Germline assignment: CDR1 SGHAT and CDR2 FQNNGV. This clonotype showed up just a few times. Unique molecular identifiers were in the cDNA, with template-switch universal primer binding. TCRdb re-analysed the 5' RACE reads in MiXCR, keeping a single row per CDR3 protein. The table includes roughly 1.6 million distinct CDR3 sequences, roughly a third detected once. Sequences were obtained from cord blood. This rearrangement joins TRBV11-2 to TRBJ2-7; D perhaps matches TRBD2 (5 bases). The sequence came from a newborn girl in good health. CDR3 residues: CASSSVRRAATSYEQYF. CDR3 sequence (DNA): TGTGCCAGCAGCTCCGTGAGGCGGGCAGCAACCTCCTACGAGCAGTACTTC. The full variable domain, with the rest looked up from reference TRBV11-2 and TRBJ2-7, is EAGVAQSPRYKIIEKRQSVAFWCNPISGHATLYWYQQILGQGPKLLIQFQNNGVVDDSQLPKDRFSAERLKGVDSTLKIQPAKLEDSAVYLCASSSVRRAATSYEQYFGPGTRLTVT.